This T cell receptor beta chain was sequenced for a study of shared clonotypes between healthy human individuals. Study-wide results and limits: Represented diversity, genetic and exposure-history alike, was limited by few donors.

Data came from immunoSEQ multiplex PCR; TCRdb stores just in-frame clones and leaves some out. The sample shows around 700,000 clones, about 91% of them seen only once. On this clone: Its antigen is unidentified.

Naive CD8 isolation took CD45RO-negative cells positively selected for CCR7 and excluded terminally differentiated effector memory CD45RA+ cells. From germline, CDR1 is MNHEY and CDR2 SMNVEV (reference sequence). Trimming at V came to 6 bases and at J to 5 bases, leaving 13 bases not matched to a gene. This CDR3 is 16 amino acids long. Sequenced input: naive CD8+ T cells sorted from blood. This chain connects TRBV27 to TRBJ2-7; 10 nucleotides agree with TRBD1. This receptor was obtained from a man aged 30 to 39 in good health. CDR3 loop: CASSLLGDRGGHEQYF. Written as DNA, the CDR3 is TGTGCCAGCAGCCTTCTCGGGGACAGGGGTGGCCACGAGCAGTACTTC.